This T cell receptor beta chain was sequenced in a study of blood T cell repertoires in COVID-19 (dated by TCRdb to about 2020). Study-wide context: The collaborator samples originated in the United States, Italy and Spain and spanned the acute and convalescent phases of COVID-19. The material from the prospective study consisted of cDNA or gDNA derived from T cells, B-cell-depleted T cells, or PBMCs. The dataset comprised deeply sampled blood TCRbeta repertoires from subjects exposed to, actively infected with, or recovered from COVID-19. The repertoires were made available in a free public database intended to serve as a resource for research on the immune response to SARS-CoV-2. The samples were drawn from two sources: the first 160 participants of the ongoing ImmuneRACE study, and some 1,300 subjects contributed by 6 global collaborators. Sample metadata almost always included a de-identified subject ID, COVID-19 status, age in years and sex. Where available, HLA class I and class II types were taken from metadata supplied by the sample provider and were not determined by assay-based typing. Broad study findings and their caveats: How much clinical and demographic metadata was included differed by source and by participant, and the metadata was provided uncurated.

The immunoSEQ Assay, a bias-controlled multiplex PCR, was used to amplify TCRbeta CDR3 regions from genomic DNA. The study's own analysis went as follows. Nucleated cell counts per sample were estimated from amplification of reference gene primers within the assay. To quantify the absolute abundance of each unique TCRbeta CDR3 rearrangement, sequence reads were collapsed and filtered. For each sample, productive Simpson clonality was calculated by taking the square root of Simpson's diversity index across productive rearrangements. What TCRdb holds here is the immuneACCESS table cut down to in-frame rearrangements. Part of the clones is not present; checked against another copy, under half of the missing clones reflect an unresolved V gene, and the others are unexplained. V, J and clone size were drawn from that table, and D and trimming were deduced from the DNA. Recorded for this sample are over 35,000 clones; about 90% of them occurred a single time. In total, the top ten clones hold just under 9.5% of the sample.

A word on this clone: It has no known antigen specificity. One base away there is no much larger clone; base qualities are not given.

Reading the germline V gene (reference sequence) gives CDR1 LNHDA and CDR2 SQIVND. Reading from cysteine to phenylalanine, the CDR3 counts 13 amino acids. The CDR3 DNA has 39 bases and is translated from base 1. The trim is 11 bases for V and 5 bases for J, with a gap of 16 bases between the germline ends. The collaborating institutions used their own protocols to collect whole blood in K2EDTA tubes. For TCRbeta analysis, collaborator samples were shipped as frozen whole blood, as isolated PBMCs, or as DNA extracted from either sample type. The chain uses TRBV19 and TRBJ1-5, with a tentative D gene TRBD1 over 6 matching bases. The sequenced material came from peripheral blood. This TCR came from a man between 45 and 60 years old with active COVID-19. The DNA sequence is TGTGCCGGATCGGGGGGCCGAGATCAGCCCCAGCATTTT. This encodes CAGSGGRDQPQHF.